A selection of T cell receptor beta chains follows, all from one sample in a study of blood T cell repertoires in COVID-19. The data were produced by immunoSEQ multiplex PCR, yet TCRdb's version contains in-frame clones alone and is incomplete. The sample records 130,000 to 150,000 clones, roughly 88% being singletons. The specimen sequenced was peripheral blood. These TCRs come from a man in his sixties with active or convalescent COVID-19. Both conserved end residues are part of each CDR3. The order of the fields is CDR3 length, J gene, V gene, clone size, D gene, CDR3 DNA, CDR3 protein. D genes are given only for firm matches. Clone sizes are given selectively: once, few, many, or a class where the clone is expanded.

len: 15; j_gene: TRBJ1-1; v_gene: TRBV15; abundance: .; d_gene: TRBD1; CDR3nt: TGTGCCACCAGCAGAATGACAGGGGGGACGGCTGAAGCTTTCTTT; CDR3aa: CATSRMTGGTAEAFF
len: 19; j_gene: TRBJ2-2; v_gene: TRBV28; abundance: .; d_gene: TRBD1; CDR3nt: TGTGCCAGCACCTTTGGGGGGACAGGGAGAGGCGTAAGATCCGGGGAGCTGTTTTTT; CDR3aa: CASTFGGTGRGVRSGELFF
len: 15; j_gene: TRBJ1-2; v_gene: TRBV6-5; abundance: .; d_gene: TRBD1; CDR3nt: TGTGCCAGCAGAGGACGGACAGGGGGGGACTATGGCTACACCTTC; CDR3aa: CASRGRTGGDYGYTF
len: 14; j_gene: TRBJ2-4; v_gene: TRBV18; abundance: .; d_gene: TRBD1; CDR3nt: TGTGCCAGCTCACCCCGACAGGGAGAAAACATTCAGTACTTC; CDR3aa: CASSPRQGENIQYF
len: 15; j_gene: TRBJ1-1; v_gene: TRBV7-6; abundance: once; d_gene: TRBD1; CDR3nt: TGTGCCAGTGGAGGGACAGGGGTTAAGAACACTGAAGCTTTCTTT; CDR3aa: CASGGTGVKNTEAFF
len: 17; j_gene: TRBJ1-2; v_gene: TRBV6-2/TRBV6-3; abundance: .; d_gene: TRBD1; CDR3nt: TGTGCCAGCAGTGTTGGGGCCGGGACAGGGGCCGCCTATGGCTACACCTTC; CDR3aa: CASSVGAGTGAAYGYTF
len: 15; j_gene: TRBJ1-1; v_gene: TRBV11-3; abundance: .; d_gene: TRBD1; CDR3nt: TGTGCCAGCAGCATCCCCAGGGGGCTGGGTACTGAAGCTTTCTTT; CDR3aa: CASSIPRGLGTEAFF
len: 13; j_gene: TRBJ2-5; v_gene: TRBV14; abundance: .; d_gene: TRBD2; CDR3nt: TGTGCCAGCAGCGGTAGCGGGGCCGAGACCCAGTACTTC; CDR3aa: CASSGSGAETQYF
len: 17; j_gene: TRBJ2-3; v_gene: TRBV7-8; abundance: once; d_gene: .; CDR3nt: TGTGCCAGCAGCTTAGTTGTGGACAGTCCTTACACAGATACGCAGTATTTT; CDR3aa: CASSLVVDSPYTDTQYF
len: 17; j_gene: TRBJ2-7; v_gene: TRBV27; abundance: .; d_gene: TRBD1; CDR3nt: TGTGCCAGCAGTTTATCCGGGACAGGGATCGTTTCCTACGAGCAGTACTTC; CDR3aa: CASSLSGTGIVSYEQYF
len: 16; j_gene: TRBJ2-6; v_gene: TRBV6-5; abundance: .; d_gene: .; CDR3nt: TGTGCCAGCAGTTACTCCTGGAGTTCTGGGGCCAACGTCCTGACTTTC; CDR3aa: CASSYSWSSGANVLTF
len: 16; j_gene: TRBJ1-5; v_gene: TRBV5-8; abundance: .; d_gene: .; CDR3nt: TGTGCCAGCAGCTTGGCCGACTTACGTAGCAATCAGCCCCAGCATTTT; CDR3aa: CASSLADLRSNQPQHF
len: 16; j_gene: TRBJ1-4; v_gene: TRBV19; abundance: .; d_gene: TRBD1; CDR3nt: TGTGCCAGTAGCATTCGGGAGGACAGGGACTGGGAAAAACTGTTTTTT; CDR3aa: CASSIREDRDWEKLFF
len: 13; j_gene: TRBJ1-1; v_gene: TRBV7-2; abundance: .; d_gene: .; CDR3nt: TGTGCCAGCAGCTCGCAGATAAACACTGAAGCTTTCTTT; CDR3aa: CASSSQINTEAFF
len: 17; j_gene: TRBJ2-4; v_gene: TRBV7-2; abundance: .; d_gene: TRBD1; CDR3nt: TGTGCCAGCAGCTTAGTCCCGGACAGGGTGGGGGAAAACATTCAGTACTTC; CDR3aa: CASSLVPDRVGENIQYF
len: 14; j_gene: TRBJ2-7; v_gene: TRBV6-5; abundance: .; d_gene: .; CDR3nt: TGTGCCAGCAGTACGGGGGAGGGGGGCTACGAGCAGTACTTC; CDR3aa: CASSTGEGGYEQYF
len: 14; j_gene: TRBJ2-2; v_gene: TRBV20-1; abundance: .; d_gene: TRBD2; CDR3nt: TGCAGTGCTAGTCAAGCGGGGCTCACCGGGGAGCTGTTTTTT; CDR3aa: CSASQAGLTGELFF
len: 15; j_gene: TRBJ1-1; v_gene: TRBV4-3; abundance: .; d_gene: .; CDR3nt: TGCGCCAGCAGCCAAGCTGCGGACAGTTACACTGAAGCTTTCTTT; CDR3aa: CASSQAADSYTEAFF
len: 14; j_gene: TRBJ1-1; v_gene: TRBV24-1; abundance: .; d_gene: .; CDR3nt: TGTGCCACCAGTGCCGGGACAATACCAGTTGAAGCTTTCTTT; CDR3aa: CATSAGTIPVEAFF
len: 14; j_gene: TRBJ1-1; v_gene: TRBV5-5; abundance: .; d_gene: .; CDR3nt: TGTGCCAGCAGCTACTGGGCGGGACGGACTGAAGCTTTCTTT; CDR3aa: CASSYWAGRTEAFF
len: 16; j_gene: TRBJ1-5; v_gene: TRBV4-3; abundance: few; d_gene: .; CDR3nt: TGCGCCAGCAGCCAAGGGTGGGGGCAAGGCAATCAGCCCCAGCATTTT; CDR3aa: CASSQGWGQGNQPQHF
len: 15; j_gene: TRBJ1-2; v_gene: TRBV19; abundance: .; d_gene: .; CDR3nt: TGTGCCAGTAGTAAGAGGGAACCGATTAACTATGGCTACACCTTC; CDR3aa: CASSKREPINYGYTF
len: 15; j_gene: TRBJ2-2; v_gene: TRBV6-2/TRBV6-3; abundance: .; d_gene: .; CDR3nt: TGTGCCAGCAGTAAAGACAGATCGAACACCGGGGAGCTGTTTTTT; CDR3aa: CASSKDRSNTGELFF
len: 15; j_gene: TRBJ1-2; v_gene: TRBV7-6; abundance: once; d_gene: TRBD1; CDR3nt: TGTGCCAGCAGCTTATTACCGGACAGGGCCTATGGCTACACCTTC; CDR3aa: CASSLLPDRAYGYTF
len: 15; j_gene: TRBJ1-2; v_gene: TRBV5-6; abundance: .; d_gene: TRBD1; CDR3nt: TGTGCCAGCAGCTCAACGGGACAGGGGCCCGATGGCTACACCTTC; CDR3aa: CASSSTGQGPDGYTF
len: 13; j_gene: TRBJ1-1; v_gene: TRBV4-3; abundance: .; d_gene: TRBD1; CDR3nt: TGCGCCAGCAGCTTACAGGGGGGGACTGAAGCTTTCTTT; CDR3aa: CASSLQGGTEAFF
len: 15; j_gene: TRBJ1-1; v_gene: TRBV11-2; abundance: once; d_gene: .; CDR3nt: TGTGCCAGCAGACAAATGACAGGAGTGAACACTGAAGCTTTCTTT; CDR3aa: CASRQMTGVNTEAFF